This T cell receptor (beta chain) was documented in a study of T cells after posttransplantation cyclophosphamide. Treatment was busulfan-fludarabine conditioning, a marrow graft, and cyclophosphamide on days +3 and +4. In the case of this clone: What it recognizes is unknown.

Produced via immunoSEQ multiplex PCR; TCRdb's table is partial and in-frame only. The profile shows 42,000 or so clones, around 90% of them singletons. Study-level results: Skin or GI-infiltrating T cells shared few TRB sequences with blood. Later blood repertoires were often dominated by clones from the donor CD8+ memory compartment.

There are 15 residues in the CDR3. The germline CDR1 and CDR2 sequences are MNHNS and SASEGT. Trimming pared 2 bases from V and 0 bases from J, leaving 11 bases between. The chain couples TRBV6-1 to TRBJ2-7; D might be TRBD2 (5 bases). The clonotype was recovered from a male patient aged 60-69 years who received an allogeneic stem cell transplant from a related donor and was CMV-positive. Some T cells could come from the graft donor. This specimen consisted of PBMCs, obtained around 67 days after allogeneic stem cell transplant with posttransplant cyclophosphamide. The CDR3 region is CASSEYLGSSYEQYF. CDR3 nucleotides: TGTGCCAGCAGTGAATATTTAGGGAGCTCCTACGAGCAGTACTTC.